The rows below give T cell receptor beta chains drawn from one sample of a study of CD8 T cells in Susac syndrome. TCRdb reprocessed the immunoSEQ multiplex PCR reads via MiXCR and lists one record per CDR3 protein. Of 200,000 to 250,000 distinct CDR3 sequences in the sample, around 90% were seen once. Sequenced sample: CD8+ T cells from PBMCs. The source is a human donor with multiple sclerosis. The CDR3 runs from the conserved cysteine through the conserved F or W. The D gene is left open where the match is weak. Rows may omit the clone size; those that give it use once, few, many or a size class.

V gene	J gene	D gene	clone size	CDR3 DNA	CDR3 protein
TRBV12-3/TRBV12-4	TRBJ2-3	.	once	TGTGCCAGCACTCTGGGACCTTCAGATACGCAGTATTTT	CASTLGPSDTQYF
TRBV4-1	TRBJ2-7	.	.	TGCGCCAGCAGCCAAGAGGACAGTGCCTACGAGCAGTACTTC	CASSQEDSAYEQYF
TRBV30	TRBJ1-1	TRBD1	.	TGTGCCAGCCAGACAGGGCCAGAAGCTTTCTTT	CASQTGPEAFF
TRBV30	TRBJ2-1	TRBD2	.	TGTGCCTGCGCGGGAGTGAGGAATGAGCAGTTCTTC	CACAGVRNEQFF
TRBV12-3/TRBV12-4	TRBJ2-5	.	once	TGTGCCAGCAGTTTCGACAGCCCCCAAGAGACCCAGTACTTC	CASSFDSPQETQYF
TRBV13	TRBJ1-2	.	.	TGTGCCAGCAGCTTAGATGGGGGGACCTATGGCTACACCTTC	CASSLDGGTYGYTF
TRBV27	TRBJ2-5	TRBD2	.	TGTGCCAGCAGCTCCCTGACTAGCGGGAGGGCCGAGGAGACCCAGTACTTC	CASSSLTSGRAEETQYF
TRBV12-3/TRBV12-4	TRBJ2-2	TRBD1	.	TGTGCCAGCAGTCCGCCGGGCTACAGGGGAGTAACCGGGGAGCTGTTTTTT	CASSPPGYRGVTGELFF
TRBV11-3	TRBJ2-3	TRBD2	.	TGTGCCAGCAGCCTCACCCGGGGACTAGCGGGGGCCAGCACAGATACGCAGTATTTT	CASSLTRGLAGASTDTQYF
TRBV9	TRBJ2-6	TRBD1	.	TGTGCCAGCAGCGTAGGGACAGGCTCTGGGGCCAACGTCCTGACTTTC	CASSVGTGSGANVLTF
TRBV12-3/TRBV12-4	TRBJ1-5	.	.	TGTGCCAGCAGTCCCTTAGGACAGCCCCAGCATTTT	CASSPLGQPQHF
TRBV19	TRBJ1-1	TRBD1	once	TGTGCCAGTACCCCGGTGCCGGGACAGTATACTGAAGCTTTCTTT	CASTPVPGQYTEAFF
TRBV29-1	TRBJ2-5	.	.	TGCAGCGTTGTACTGGATGCCCCAAGCCAGCCAAGTACCCAAGAGACCCAGTACTTC	CSVVLDAPSQPSTQETQYF
TRBV7-8	TRBJ1-5	.	.	TGTGCCAGCAGCTTAATGGGTACGGAAGCCAATCAGCCCCAGCATTTT	CASSLMGTEANQPQHF
TRBV27	TRBJ2-5	.	.	TGTGCCAGCAGTTTGTATTCGGGAGAGACCCAGTACTTC	CASSLYSGETQYF
TRBV5-6	TRBJ2-7	TRBD1	.	TGTGCCAGCAGCTCCCCGTCGGGACAGAAGGGCCTCGAGCAGTACTTC	CASSSPSGQKGLEQYF
TRBV5-4	TRBJ2-1	TRBD2	.	TGTGCCAGCAGCTTGGGGGCGGGGGAGTTCTTC	CASSLGAGEFF
TRBV12-3/TRBV12-4	TRBJ2-3	TRBD2	.	TGTGCCAGCAGTTTTTGGCGGGACTATCCCTCCACAGATACGCAGTATTTT	CASSFWRDYPSTDTQYF
TRBV20-1	TRBJ1-1	.	few	TGCAGTGCTAGAGTGGGGTCATCTGAAGCTTTCTTT	CSARVGSSEAFF
TRBV5-4	TRBJ2-1	TRBD2	.	TGTGCCAGCAGCTTGGGCGGGGGGGCCAATGAGCAGTTCTTC	CASSLGGGANEQFF
TRBV30	TRBJ2-3	.	.	TGTGCCTGGAGTGTAGAGTTTCCGACAGATACGCAGTATTTT	CAWSVEFPTDTQYF
TRBV7-9	TRBJ1-2	TRBD1	.	TGTGCCAGCAGCTTAGAGGGTGGACAGGGACCTCTCTATGGCTACACCTTC	CASSLEGGQGPLYGYTF
TRBV13	TRBJ1-1	.	.	TGTGCCAGCAGCCTTGGGCCCTTTGGGAACACTGAAGCTTTCTTT	CASSLGPFGNTEAFF
TRBV11-1	TRBJ1-3	.	.	TGTGCCAGCAGCTTGCGGTCCTCTGGAAACACCATATATTTT	CASSLRSSGNTIYF
TRBV30	TRBJ1-2	TRBD1	.	TGTGCCTGGATGAATCCAGGACAGGCTTCGAATAACTATGGCTACACCTTC	CAWMNPGQASNNYGYTF
TRBV3-1	TRBJ2-3	.	.	TGTGCCAGCAGCCCTAGACTAGAGGGCACAGATACGCAGTATTTT	CASSPRLEGTDTQYF
TRBV19	TRBJ1-1	.	once	TGTGCCAGTAGTATCTTGGGGGACGTAACTGAAGCTTTCTTT	CASSILGDVTEAFF
TRBV30	TRBJ1-1	.	.	TGTGCCTGGGCCGCCCCCTCTCAGGGGAGCACTGAAGCTTTCTTT	CAWAAPSQGSTEAFF
TRBV27	TRBJ2-7	.	.	TGTGCCAGCGGCCCGCCGGGGGTGGGCTACGAGCAGTACTTC	CASGPPGVGYEQYF
TRBV29-1	TRBJ1-2	.	.	TGCAGCGTTTTGGGCCTTGAATCGGACGGCTACACCTTC	CSVLGLESDGYTF
TRBV21-1	TRBJ1-1	.	once	TGTGCCAGCAGCAAAGAGCCGGGGGTGGCTGAAGCTTTCTTT	CASSKEPGVAEAFF
TRBV20-1	TRBJ2-3	TRBD2	.	TGCAGTGCTAGTGGGGGGAGCGGGGGGCTTTCAGATACGCAGTATTTT	CSASGGSGGLSDTQYF
TRBV28	TRBJ2-1	TRBD2	.	TGTGCCAGCACTCCGGAAACGACTAGCGGGAGCCCCCACAATGAGCAGTTCTTC	CASTPETTSGSPHNEQFF
TRBV5-4	TRBJ2-1	TRBD1	.	TGTGCCAGCAATCCGGGACAGGGCAGACCTTACAATGAGCAGTTCTTC	CASNPGQGRPYNEQFF
TRBV30	TRBJ2-1	TRBD1	.	TGTGCCTGGGACAGCCGGGACAGTTACAATGAGCAGTTCTTC	CAWDSRDSYNEQFF
TRBV4-3	TRBJ2-3	TRBD2	once	TGCGCCAGCAGCCAAGAGCTACTGGGAGGGATGGTCACAGATACGCAGTATTTT	CASSQELLGGMVTDTQYF
TRBV29-1	TRBJ1-1	.	.	TGCAGCGCCACGGGGGCGAACACTGAAGCTTTCTTT	CSATGANTEAFF
TRBV2	TRBJ2-2	.	.	TGTGCCAGCAGTGACTACCTGAACACCGGGGAGCTGTTTTTT	CASSDYLNTGELFF
TRBV5-4	TRBJ2-1	.	.	TGTGCCAGCAGCTTGGCCCCAGGAGACTCAACCCTCGAGTGCTTC	CASSLAPGDSTLECF
TRBV30	TRBJ1-5	.	.	TGTGCCTGGAGTGTAACCGGTGCAAATCAGCCCCAGCATTTT	CAWSVTGANQPQHF
TRBV27	TRBJ2-3	.	.	TGTGCCAGCAGTTTCTCTGCGGCCAGCACAGATACGCAGTATTTT	CASSFSAASTDTQYF
TRBV19	TRBJ1-6	TRBD1	.	TGTGCTTGTACGGACAGGGGTGGCTCACCCCTCCACTTT	CACTDRGGSPLHF
TRBV30	TRBJ1-2	.	.	TGTGCCTGGAGTGTGTCCTTGATTTCTGACTACACCTTC	CAWSVSLISDYTF
TRBV29-1	TRBJ2-7	.	.	TGCAGCGTTAGTCGGTCCTCGCGACTGAACGAGCAGTACTTC	CSVSRSSRLNEQYF